This T cell receptor (beta chain) was documented in a study of CDR3 diversity in severe acne. TCRdb itself ran the PCR reads through MiXCR, one entry per CDR3 protein. The sample has over 70,000 distinct CDR3 sequences, 51% seen once. Germline V CDR1 and CDR2: MGHDK, SYGVNS. Trimming took off 6 bases at V and 2 bases at J, with 7 bases between the two ends. This CDR3 is 12 amino acids long. The chain joins TRBV25-1 to TRBJ1-1, with unresolved D. The sequence came from a male donor in good health, without acne. The sequenced sample was blood. CDR3 protein: CASRLGNTEAFF. In DNA form, the CDR3 reads TGTGCCAGCAGACTAGGAAACACTGAAGCTTTCTTT.